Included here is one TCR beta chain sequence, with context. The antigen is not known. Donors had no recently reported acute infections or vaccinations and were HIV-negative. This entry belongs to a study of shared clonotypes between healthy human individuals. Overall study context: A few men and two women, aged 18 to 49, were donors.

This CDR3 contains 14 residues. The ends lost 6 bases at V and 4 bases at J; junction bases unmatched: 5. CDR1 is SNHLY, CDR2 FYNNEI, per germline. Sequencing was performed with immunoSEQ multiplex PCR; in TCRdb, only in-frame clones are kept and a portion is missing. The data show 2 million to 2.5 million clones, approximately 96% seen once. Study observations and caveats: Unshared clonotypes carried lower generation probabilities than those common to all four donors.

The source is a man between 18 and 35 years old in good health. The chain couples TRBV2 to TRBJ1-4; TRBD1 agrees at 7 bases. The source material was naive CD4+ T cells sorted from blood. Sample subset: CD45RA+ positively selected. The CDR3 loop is CASSGDSSNEKLFF. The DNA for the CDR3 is TGTGCCAGCAGCGGGGACAGCAGTAATGAAAAACTGTTTTTT.